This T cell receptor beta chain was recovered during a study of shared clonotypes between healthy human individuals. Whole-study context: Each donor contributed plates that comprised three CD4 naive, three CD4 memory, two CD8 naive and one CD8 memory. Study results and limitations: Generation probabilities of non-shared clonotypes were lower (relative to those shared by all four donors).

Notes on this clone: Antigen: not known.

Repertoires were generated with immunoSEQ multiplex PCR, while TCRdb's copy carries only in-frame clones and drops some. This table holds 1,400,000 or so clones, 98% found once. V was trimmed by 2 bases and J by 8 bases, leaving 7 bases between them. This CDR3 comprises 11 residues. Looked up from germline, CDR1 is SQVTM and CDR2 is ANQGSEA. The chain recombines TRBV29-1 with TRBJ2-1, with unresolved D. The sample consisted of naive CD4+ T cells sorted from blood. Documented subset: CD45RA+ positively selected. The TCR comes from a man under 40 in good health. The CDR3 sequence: CSVEHLDEQFF. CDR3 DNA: TGCAGCGTTGAACACCTTGATGAGCAGTTCTTC.